The entry that follows covers one T cell receptor beta chain sequence. In germline, CDR1 is SGHTA, CDR2 FQGNSA. The trim removed 4 bases at V and 6 bases at J, leaving 3 bases unmatched. The length of the CDR3 is 13 residues. Amplified regions were TCR beta CDR3 sequences from RNA transcripts. The HTBI primer set was used in a first-round RT-PCR of the TCR CDR3. MiXCR was run by TCRdb on the multiplex PCR reads, yielding one entry per CDR3 protein. This table holds around 540,000 distinct CDR3 sequences, roughly 50% found once. The data belong to a study of T cells in Graves' hyperthyroidism and ophthalmopathy.

The sample comprised peripheral blood or thyroid tissue (not recorded which). This sequence was found in a woman aged 18-30 years with Graves' hyperthyroidism. V usage is TRBV7-2 and J usage is TRBJ1-2; TRBD1 agrees at 9 bases. The CDR3, as DNA: TGTGCCAGCAGCTCACAGGGGGCGGATGGCTACACCTTC. As protein: CASSSQGADGYTF.